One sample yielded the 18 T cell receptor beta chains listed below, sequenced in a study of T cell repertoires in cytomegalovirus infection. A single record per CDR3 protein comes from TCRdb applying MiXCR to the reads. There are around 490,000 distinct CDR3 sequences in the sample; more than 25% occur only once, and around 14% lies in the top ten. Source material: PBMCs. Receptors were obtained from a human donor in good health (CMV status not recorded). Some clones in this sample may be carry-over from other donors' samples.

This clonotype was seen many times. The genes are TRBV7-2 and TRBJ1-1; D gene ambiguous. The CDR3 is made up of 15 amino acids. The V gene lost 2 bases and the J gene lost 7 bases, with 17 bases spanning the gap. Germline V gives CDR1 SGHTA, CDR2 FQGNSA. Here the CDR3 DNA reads TGTGCCAGCAGCTTAAACGGAGACCGCTCCATTGAAGCTTTCTTT. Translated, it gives CASSLNGDRSIEAFF.

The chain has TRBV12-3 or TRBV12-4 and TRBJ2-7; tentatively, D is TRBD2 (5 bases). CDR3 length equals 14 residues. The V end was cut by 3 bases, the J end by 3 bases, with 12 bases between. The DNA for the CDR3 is TGTGCCAGCAGTTTCCGAGCGGCAGTCTACGAGCAGTACTTC. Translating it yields CASSFRAAVYEQYF.

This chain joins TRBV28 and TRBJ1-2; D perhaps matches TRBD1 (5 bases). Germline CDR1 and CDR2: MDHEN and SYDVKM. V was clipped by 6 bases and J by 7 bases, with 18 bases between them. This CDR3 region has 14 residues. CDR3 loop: CASSFPIQGSGYTF. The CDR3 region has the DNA TGTGCCAGCAGCTTTCCAATTCAGGGTAGTGGCTACACCTTC.

This chain's CDR3 is CASNPTGARGNTIYF. The CDR3, as DNA: TGTGCCAGCAATCCGACAGGGGCAAGAGGAAACACCATATATTTT. The chain couples TRBV28 to TRBJ1-3, with 8 bases matching TRBD1. The germline V gene has CDR1 MDHEN and CDR2 SYDVKM. V dropped 7 bases and J dropped 4; count of bases not matched to a gene: 9. This CDR3 spans 15 amino acids.

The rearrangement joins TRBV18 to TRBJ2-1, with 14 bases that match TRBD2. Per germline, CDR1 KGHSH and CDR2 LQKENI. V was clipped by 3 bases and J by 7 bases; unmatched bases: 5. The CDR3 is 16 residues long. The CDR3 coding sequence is TGTGCCAGCTCACCCGGGACTAGCGGGAGAACAAATGAGCAGTTCTTC. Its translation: CASSPGTSGRTNEQFF.

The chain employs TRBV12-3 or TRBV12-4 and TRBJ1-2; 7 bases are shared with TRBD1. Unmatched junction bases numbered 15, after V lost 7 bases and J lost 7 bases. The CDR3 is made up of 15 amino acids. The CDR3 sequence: CASIPGDSGRGGYTF. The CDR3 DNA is TGTGCCAGCATTCCCGGGGACAGTGGACGTGGTGGCTACACCTTC.

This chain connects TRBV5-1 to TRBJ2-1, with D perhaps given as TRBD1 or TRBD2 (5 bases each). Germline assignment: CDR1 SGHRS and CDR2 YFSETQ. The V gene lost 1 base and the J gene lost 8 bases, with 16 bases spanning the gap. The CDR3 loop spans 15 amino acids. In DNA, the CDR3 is TGCGCCAGCAGCTTGATGGGGGAGTTGTACCATGAGCAGTTCTTC. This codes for CASSLMGELYHEQFF.

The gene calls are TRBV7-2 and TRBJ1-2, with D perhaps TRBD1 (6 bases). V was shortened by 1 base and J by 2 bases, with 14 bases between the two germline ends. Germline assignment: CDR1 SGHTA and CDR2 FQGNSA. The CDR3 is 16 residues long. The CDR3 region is CASSLVQGRPNYGYTF. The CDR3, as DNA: TGTGCCAGCAGCTTAGTCCAGGGGAGACCCAACTATGGCTACACCTTC.

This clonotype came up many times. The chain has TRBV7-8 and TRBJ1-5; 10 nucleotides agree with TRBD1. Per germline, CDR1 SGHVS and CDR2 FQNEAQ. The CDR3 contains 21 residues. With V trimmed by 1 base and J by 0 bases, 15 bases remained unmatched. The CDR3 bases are TGTGCCAGCAGCTTAGGGCTCTACGGGACAGGGGTCTCTTATAGCAATCAGCCCCAGCATTTT. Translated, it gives CASSLGLYGTGVSYSNQPQHF.

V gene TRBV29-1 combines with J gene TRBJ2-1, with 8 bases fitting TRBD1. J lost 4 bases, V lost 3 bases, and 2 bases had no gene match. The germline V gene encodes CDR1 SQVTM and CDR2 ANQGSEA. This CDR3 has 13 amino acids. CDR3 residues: CSVDGQGYNEQFF. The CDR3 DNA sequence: TGCAGCGTTGACGGACAGGGATACAATGAGCAGTTCTTC.

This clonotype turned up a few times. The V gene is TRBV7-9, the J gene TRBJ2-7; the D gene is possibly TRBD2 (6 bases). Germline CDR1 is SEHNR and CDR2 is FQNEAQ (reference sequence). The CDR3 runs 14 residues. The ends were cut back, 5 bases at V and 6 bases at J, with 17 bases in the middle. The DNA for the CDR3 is TGTGCCAGCAGCGCCAGACTAGTGGACGGCGAGCAGTACTTC. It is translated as CASSARLVDGEQYF.

The CDR3 loop reads CASRPQGHTEAFF. CDR3 DNA: TGTGCCAGCAGGCCACAGGGACACACTGAAGCTTTCTTT. The chain uses TRBV6-1 and TRBJ1-1, with D maybe TRBD1 (6 bases). The CDR3 runs 13 residues. Per germline, CDR1 MNHNS and CDR2 SASEGT. Trimming pared 6 bases from V and 3 bases from J, leaving 11 bases between.

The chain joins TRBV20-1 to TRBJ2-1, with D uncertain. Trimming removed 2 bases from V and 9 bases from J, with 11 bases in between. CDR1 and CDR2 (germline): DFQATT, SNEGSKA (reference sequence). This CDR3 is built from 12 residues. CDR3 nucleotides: TGCAGTGCTAGATTTAGGACGGTTGAGCAGTTCTTC. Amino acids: CSARFRTVEQFF.

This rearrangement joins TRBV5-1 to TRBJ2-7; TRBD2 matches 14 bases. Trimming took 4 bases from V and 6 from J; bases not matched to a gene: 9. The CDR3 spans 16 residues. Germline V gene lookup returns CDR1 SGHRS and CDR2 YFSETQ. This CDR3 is CASSPDPGLAGGEQYV. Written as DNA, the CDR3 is TGCGCCAGCAGCCCAGACCCCGGACTAGCGGGAGGCGAGCAGTACGTC.

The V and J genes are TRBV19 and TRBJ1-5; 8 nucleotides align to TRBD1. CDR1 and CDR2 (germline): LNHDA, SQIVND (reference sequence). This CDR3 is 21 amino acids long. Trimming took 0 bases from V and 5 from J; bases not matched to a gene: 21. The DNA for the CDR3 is TGTGCCAGTAGTATAGATGGGGGACAGGCCGCTTACACCCCCTCCCATCAGCCCCAGCATTTT. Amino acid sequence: CASSIDGGQAAYTPSHQPQHF.

The CDR3 DNA reads TGTGCCAGCAGTGACACTGGCGGACAGGGGGCTCCTCGAAGGGAGCTGTTTTTT. Amino acid sequence: CASSDTGGQGAPRRELFF. The chain recombines TRBV6-1 with TRBJ2-2; 11 nucleotides agree with TRBD1. The CDR3 is 18 amino acids. The ends lost 3 bases at V and 9 bases at J; junction bases unmatched: 15. Germline lookup yields CDR1 MNHNS and CDR2 SASEGT.

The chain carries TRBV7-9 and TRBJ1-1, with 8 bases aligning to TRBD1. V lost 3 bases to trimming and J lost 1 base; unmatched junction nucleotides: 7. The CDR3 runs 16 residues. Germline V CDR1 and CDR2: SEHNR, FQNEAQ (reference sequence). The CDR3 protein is CASSFTRGQANTEAFF. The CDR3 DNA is TGTGCCAGCAGCTTCACTAGGGGACAGGCGAACACTGAAGCTTTCTTT. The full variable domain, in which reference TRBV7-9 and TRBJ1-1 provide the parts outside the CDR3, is DTGVSQNPRHKITKRGQNVTFRCDPISEHNRLYWYRQTLGQGPEFLTYFQNEAQLEKSRLLSDRFSAERPKGSFSTLEIQRTEQGDSAMYLCASSFTRGQANTEAFFGQGTRLTVV.

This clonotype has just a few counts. For the CDR3, the DNA is TGCAGTGCTGAAAACCGGGACAGCCTCAATCAGCCCCAGCATTTT. Its translation: CSAENRDSLNQPQHF. The genes are TRBV20-1 and TRBJ1-5; 7 bases fit TRBD1. Trimming cost V 5 bases and J 3 bases; bases outside gene matches: 10. The CDR3 has 15 amino acids. Germline lookup yields CDR1 DFQATT and CDR2 SNEGSKA (reference sequence).